Following are 5 T cell receptor beta chains from one sample sequenced in a study of early T cells in non-severe SARS-CoV-2 infection. MiXCR, applied by TCRdb to the 5' RACE reads, yields one record per CDR3 protein. The sample lists some 82,000 distinct CDR3 sequences, 9% to 13% occurring once. The material sequenced was whole blood. Every receptor here comes from an adult who was a healthcare worker with PCR-confirmed SARS-CoV-2 infection or an uninfected control (not recorded which).

This clonotype has a count of ten or more. The chain joins TRBV24-1 to TRBJ2-5, with 7 bases matching TRBD1. The V gene's germline CDR1 is KGHDR and CDR2 SFDVKD. Trimming took 1 base from V and 0 from J; bases not matched to a gene: 4. The CDR3 extends over 16 amino acids. In DNA, the CDR3 is TGTGCCACCAGTGATTTTCCGGGACAGCACCAAGAGACCCAGTACTTC. This encodes CATSDFPGQHQETQYF.

This clonotype was counted at least ten times. This chain uses TRBV18 with TRBJ1-1, with D uncertain. Germline CDR1 reads KGHSH; CDR2 reads LQKENI. Deletions cut 0 bases from V and 1 base from J, with 12 bases between. This CDR3 contains 16 residues. The CDR3 reads CASSPPDLRENTEAFF. CDR3 coding DNA: TGTGCCAGCTCACCACCTGATTTGCGGGAGAACACTGAAGCTTTCTTT.

The chain is built from TRBV4-1 and TRBJ2-1; D is perhaps TRBD1 (6 bases). Trimming took off 0 bases at V and 0 bases at J, with 12 bases between the two ends. Germline V gives CDR1 MGHRA, CDR2 YSYEKL. The CDR3 extends over 17 amino acids. The CDR3 DNA reads as TGCGCCAGCAGCCAAGAAGACAGGCCGGCCTCCTACAATGAGCAGTTCTTC. It is translated as CASSQEDRPASYNEQFF.

The chain combines TRBV10-1 with TRBJ2-1, with no clear D. Trimming removed 3 bases from V and 7 bases from J, with 13 bases in between. The CDR3 loop spans 14 amino acids. Germline values: CDR1 WNHNN, CDR2 SYGVQD (reference sequence). DNA for the CDR3: TGCGCCAGCAGTGACTACCCTATGGGTAATGAGCAGTTCTTC. Residues: CASSDYPMGNEQFF.

The chain carries TRBV9 and TRBJ2-5, with D uncertain. CDR1 is SGDLS and CDR2 is YYNGEE in the germline V gene. The CDR3 sequence is 13 residues long. Between the trimmed V and J ends, which lost 0 bases and 5 bases, there was a span of 8 bases. The CDR3, as DNA: TGTGCCAGCAGCGTAGAGTTGGAGGAGACCCAGTACTTC. This translates into CASSVELEETQYF.